This T cell receptor (beta chain) emerged from a study of patients and donors after allogeneic stem cell transplantation (dated by TCRdb to about 2020). This clonotype came up many times. Its binding antigen is unknown. No much larger clonotype is one base removed from it; base qualities were not supplied. Preparation of the library involved RT-PCR. The instrument was a NextSeq 550. The public sequencing data were trimmed at Q25 with fastp and processed into clonotypes with MiXCR by TCRdb, which kept only in-frame beta chains. Each CDR3 protein gets just one entry, which takes the most common genes and DNA from the rows behind it. Counted in this sample were about 160,000 distinct CDR3 sequences; about 24% of them appeared once. The ten top clones hold roughly a quarter of the sample. Material for sequencing was blood, either unsorted or a sorted T cell fraction (not recorded which). The sequence was obtained from a human donor who was either an allogeneic HSCT recipient or a stem cell or donor lymphocyte infusion donor (not recorded which). It is not recorded whose cells these are; they may come from a transplant donor.

CDR3 sequence: CASSSEAGRTEAFF. The bases are TGTGCCAGCAGTTCCGAGGCAGGCCGTACTGAAGCTTTCTTT. Recombination joined TRBV12-3 or TRBV12-4 with TRBJ1-1; the D gene assignment is ambiguous. CDR3 length: 14 amino acids, cysteine to phenylalanine. Only the CDR3 part of the read is kept: 42 bases, read in frame from the first base. Between the V and J ends, shortened by 4 bases and 5 bases respectively, the junction contains 14 bases.